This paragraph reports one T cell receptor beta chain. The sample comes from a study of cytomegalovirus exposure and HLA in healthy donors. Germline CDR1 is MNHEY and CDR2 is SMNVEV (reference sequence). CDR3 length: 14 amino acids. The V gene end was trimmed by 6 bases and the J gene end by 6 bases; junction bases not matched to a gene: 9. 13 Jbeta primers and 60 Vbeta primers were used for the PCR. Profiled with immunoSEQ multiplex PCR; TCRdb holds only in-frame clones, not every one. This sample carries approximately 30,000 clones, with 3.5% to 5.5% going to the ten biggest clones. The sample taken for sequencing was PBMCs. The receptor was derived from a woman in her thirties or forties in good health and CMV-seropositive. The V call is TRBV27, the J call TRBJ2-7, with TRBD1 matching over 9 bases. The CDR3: CASRPRDRASEQYF. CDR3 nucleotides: TGTGCCAGCAGACCCAGGGACAGGGCATCCGAGCAGTACTTC.